The next 8 T cell receptor beta chains were all read from a single sample in a study of neurological immune-mediated disorders. One entry per CDR3 protein results from TCRdb running MiXCR on the 5' RACE reads. There are about 50,000 distinct CDR3 sequences in the sample; 2.5% to 3.5% occur only once, and over 13% lies in the top ten. Sequencing was performed on PBMCs. The receptor set was obtained from a woman aged 50 to 65 with multiple sclerosis.

The sample holds many counts of this clonotype. The chain combines TRBV12-3 or TRBV12-4 with TRBJ1-1; D unclear. V lost 2 bases to trimming and J lost 5 bases, with 12 bases between them. This CDR3 spans 14 amino acids. DNA for the CDR3: TGTGCCAGCAGTTTATCGGACGGGAGGACTGAAGCTTTCTTT. The encoded protein is CASSLSDGRTEAFF.

This clonotype was seen repeatedly, ten times or more. The J gene is TRBJ1-1, the V gene TRBV12-3 or TRBV12-4; D is ambiguous. The CDR3 totals 12 residues. V lost 5 bases and J 4 bases, leaving 8 bases between the germline ends. The DNA for the CDR3 is TGTGCCAGCAGTCGGACCCTCACTGAAGCTTTCTTT. It encodes CASSRTLTEAFF.

This clonotype was detected ten times or more. The chain carries TRBV13 and TRBJ2-1; TRBD2 aligns across 12 bases. The trim removed 1 base at V and 8 bases at J, leaving 6 bases unmatched. The CDR3 has 16 amino acids. CDR1 is PRHDT and CDR2 is FYEKMQ in the germline V gene (reference sequence). Here the CDR3 DNA reads TGTGCCAGCAGCTTAGCGGGACTAGCGGGTTCGGATGAGCAGTTCTTC. It yields the protein CASSLAGLAGSDEQFF.

In this sample, this clonotype turned up many times. The chain joins TRBV7-3 to TRBJ2-2; D remains ambiguous. CDR3 length: 14 amino acids. Germline assignment: CDR1 SGHTA and CDR2 FQGTGA. The V end lost 1 base, the J end lost 4 bases, and 7 bases lay between the germline ends. CDR3 bases: TGTGCCAGCAGCTTAAGAGGTGGCACCGGGGAGCTGTTTTTT. Protein: CASSLRGGTGELFF.

This clonotype was recorded at least ten times. The chain combines TRBV18 with TRBJ1-5, with no clear D. Germline CDR1 and CDR2: KGHSH and LQKENI. The CDR3 contains 13 residues. V lost 1 base, J lost 7 bases, and 8 bases lay in between. The CDR3 DNA follows: TGTGCCAGCTCACCACAACAGAACCAGCCCCAGCATTTT. Amino acids: CASSPQQNQPQHF.

This clonotype was recorded many times. The chain is built from TRBV20-1 and TRBJ2-3, with 7 bases that match TRBD2. The CDR3 is made up of 15 amino acids. Unmatched junction bases numbered 5, after V lost 1 base and J lost 1 base. CDR1 DFQATT and CDR2 SNEGSKA come from the germline V gene (reference sequence). CDR3 sequence (DNA): TGCAGTGCTAGAGGGGCTAGCGGCGGCACAGATACGCAGTATTTT. It codes for CSARGASGGTDTQYF.

This clonotype was found many times. The chain is built from TRBV5-1 and TRBJ1-1; D call uncertain. The CDR3 length is 14 residues. V gave up 0 bases and J gave up 0 bases, with 6 bases separating them. Germline CDR1 is SGHRS and CDR2 is YFSETQ. The CDR3 protein is CASSLDSLNTEAFF. CDR3 nucleotide sequence: TGCGCCAGCAGCTTGGACAGTTTGAACACTGAAGCTTTCTTT.

Ten or more counts support this clonotype. CDR3 region: CASNPRGGAYEQYF. CDR3 nucleotide sequence: TGTGCCAGCAACCCGCGAGGAGGCGCCTACGAGCAGTACTTC. This chain links TRBV7-2 with TRBJ2-7; D is perhaps TRBD2 (5 bases). CDR3 length: 14 residues. Germline CDR1 SGHTA, CDR2 FQGNSA. The V and J ends lost 7 bases and 2 bases respectively, with 15 bases between them.